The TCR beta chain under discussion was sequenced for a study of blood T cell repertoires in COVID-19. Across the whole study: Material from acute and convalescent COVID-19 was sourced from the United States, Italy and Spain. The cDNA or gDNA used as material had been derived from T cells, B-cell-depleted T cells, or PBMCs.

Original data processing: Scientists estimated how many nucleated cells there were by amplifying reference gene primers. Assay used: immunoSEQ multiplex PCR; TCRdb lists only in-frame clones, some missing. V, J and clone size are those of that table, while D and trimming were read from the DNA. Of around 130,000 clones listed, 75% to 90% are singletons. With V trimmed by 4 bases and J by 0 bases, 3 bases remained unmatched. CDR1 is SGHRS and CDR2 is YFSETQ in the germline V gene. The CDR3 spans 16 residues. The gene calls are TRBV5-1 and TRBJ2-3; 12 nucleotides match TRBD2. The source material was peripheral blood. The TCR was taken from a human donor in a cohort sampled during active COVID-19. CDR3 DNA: TGCGCCAGCAGCCCAACTAGCGGGAGGAGCACAGATACGCAGTATTTT. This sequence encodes CASSPTSGRSTDTQYF.